The entry that follows covers one TCR beta chain sequence. This clonotype has only a few counts. Its cognate antigen has yet to be identified. Base qualities are not recorded, but no much larger clone differs from it by a single base. V and J lose 2 bases and 1 base, and a span of 14 bases separates them. Its CDR3 holds 16 amino acids, cysteine through phenylalanine. CDR3 DNA only is kept here, 48 bases in frame from base 1. The germline V gene gives CDR1 as KGHSH and CDR2 as LQKENI. The reads were generated on an Illumina HiSeq 1500. TCRdb reanalyzed the raw reads on its own, using fastp at Q25 for trimming and MiXCR for clone calling, and kept in-frame beta chains. CDR3 protein sequences are deduplicated, and each keeps its most common genes and DNA. This sample comprises more than 250,000 distinct CDR3 sequences, 20% to 30% of them detected only once. About an eighth of the sample lies in the top ten.

The treatment or condition label here, explained by the study, means: in vitro stimulation with specific CMV peptide epitopes to enrich CMV-specific T cells. The record originates from a study of T cell repertoires in cytomegalovirus infection (dated by TCRdb to between 2017 and 2020). Looking at the study overall: Peptide stimulations targeted recently identified HLA-C-restricted CMV epitopes, whose presentation resists viral immunomodulation, together with well-studied HLA-B-restricted epitopes. Donor HLA type was relevant to the analysis, because carriage of CMV infection together with the matching HLA type was indicated by public TCR beta signatures.

What the study reported, not specific to this receptor: Cumulative frequency of public TCR beta family members discriminated carriers of CMV infection plus the relevant HLA type in this cohort and an independent approximately 340-donor cohort. In the ex vivo response, HLA-C-restricted CMV-specific TCR beta clonotypes were dominant, and in two of eight donors the single most frequent clonotype came from this HLA-C-restricted group.

The sequence was collected from a human donor in good health (CMV status not recorded). Some clones in this sample may be carry-over from other donors' samples. The sample was cultured PBMCs, taken from culture after CMV antigen stimulation. The chain uses TRBV18 and TRBJ1-1; TRBD1 is a weak D gene call, 6 bases matching. The DNA sequence follows: TGTGCCAGCTCACCAGGGCAGGGGATAGGGAACACTGAAGCTTTCTTT. Its protein is CASSPGQGIGNTEAFF.